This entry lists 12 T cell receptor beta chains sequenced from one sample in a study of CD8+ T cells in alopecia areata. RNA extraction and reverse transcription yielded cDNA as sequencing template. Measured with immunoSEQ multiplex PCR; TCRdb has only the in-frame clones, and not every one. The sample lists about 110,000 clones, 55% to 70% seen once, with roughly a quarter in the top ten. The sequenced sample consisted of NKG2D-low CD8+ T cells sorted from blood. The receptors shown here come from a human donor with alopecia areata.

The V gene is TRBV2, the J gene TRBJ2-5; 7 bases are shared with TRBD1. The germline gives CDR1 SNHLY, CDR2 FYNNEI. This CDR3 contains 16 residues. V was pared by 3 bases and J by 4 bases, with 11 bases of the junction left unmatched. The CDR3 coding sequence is TGTGCCAGCAGTGACGGCGTCGCGAGGGGGCGAGAGACCCAGTACTTC. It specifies CASSDGVARGRETQYF. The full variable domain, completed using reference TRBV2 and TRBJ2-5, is EPEVTQTPSHQVTQMGQEVILRCVPISNHLYFYWYRQILGQKVEFLVSFYNNEISEKSEIFDDQFSVERPDGSNFTLKIRSTKLEDSAMYFCASSDGVARGRETQYFGPGTRLLVL.

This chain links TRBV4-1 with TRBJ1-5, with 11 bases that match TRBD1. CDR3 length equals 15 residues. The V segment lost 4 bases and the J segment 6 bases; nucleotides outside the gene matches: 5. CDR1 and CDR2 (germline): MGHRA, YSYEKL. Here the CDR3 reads CASSLGQGAAQPQHF. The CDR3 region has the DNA TGCGCCAGCAGCCTTGGACAGGGGGCAGCTCAGCCCCAGCATTTT.

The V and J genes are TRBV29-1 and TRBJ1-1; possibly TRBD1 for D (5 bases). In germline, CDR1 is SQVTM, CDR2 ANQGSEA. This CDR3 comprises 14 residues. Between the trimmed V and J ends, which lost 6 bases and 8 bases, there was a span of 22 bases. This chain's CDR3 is CSVDLGTAEAEAFF. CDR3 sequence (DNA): TGCAGCGTAGATCTAGGGACTGCGGAGGCGGAAGCTTTCTTT.

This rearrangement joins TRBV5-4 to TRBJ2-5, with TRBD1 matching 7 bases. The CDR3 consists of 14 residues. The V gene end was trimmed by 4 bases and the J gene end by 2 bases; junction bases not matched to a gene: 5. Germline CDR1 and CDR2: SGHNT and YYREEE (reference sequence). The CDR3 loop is CASSVDRDQETQYF. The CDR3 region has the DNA TGTGCCAGCAGCGTCGACAGGGATCAAGAGACCCAGTACTTC.

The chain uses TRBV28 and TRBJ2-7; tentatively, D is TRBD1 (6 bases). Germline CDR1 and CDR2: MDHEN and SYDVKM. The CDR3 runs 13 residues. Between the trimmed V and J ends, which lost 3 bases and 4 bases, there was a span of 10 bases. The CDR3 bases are TGTGCCAGCAGTTTTTCAGGGGTGTACGAGCAGTACTTC. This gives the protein CASSFSGVYEQYF.

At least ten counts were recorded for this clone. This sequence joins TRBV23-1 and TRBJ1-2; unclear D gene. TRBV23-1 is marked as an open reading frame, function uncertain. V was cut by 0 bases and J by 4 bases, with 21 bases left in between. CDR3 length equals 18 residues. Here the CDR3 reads CASSQSGEIQTTLYGYTF. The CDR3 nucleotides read TGCGCCAGCAGTCAATCGGGAGAGATACAGACCACCCTCTATGGCTACACCTTC.

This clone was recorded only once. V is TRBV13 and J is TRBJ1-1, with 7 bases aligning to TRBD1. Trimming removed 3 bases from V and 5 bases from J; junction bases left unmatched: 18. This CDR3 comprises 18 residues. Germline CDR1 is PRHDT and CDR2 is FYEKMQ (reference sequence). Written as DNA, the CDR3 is TGTGCCAGCAGCTTGGGAGATACCGGGACAGAAGGATTTACTGAAGCTTTCTTT. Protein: CASSLGDTGTEGFTEAFF.

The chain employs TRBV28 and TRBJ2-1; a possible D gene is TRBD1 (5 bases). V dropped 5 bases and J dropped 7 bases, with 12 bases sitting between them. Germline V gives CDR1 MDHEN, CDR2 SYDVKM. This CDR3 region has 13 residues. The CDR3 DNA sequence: TGTGCCAGCAGTGACAGACTTGAAAATGAGCAGTTCTTC. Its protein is CASSDRLENEQFF.

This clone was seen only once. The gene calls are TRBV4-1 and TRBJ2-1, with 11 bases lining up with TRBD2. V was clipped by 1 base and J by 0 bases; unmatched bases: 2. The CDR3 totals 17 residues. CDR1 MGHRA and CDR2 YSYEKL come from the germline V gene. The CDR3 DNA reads TGCGCCAGCAGCCAAGGTACTAGCGGGGGCTCCTACAATGAGCAGTTCTTC. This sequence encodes CASSQGTSGGSYNEQFF.

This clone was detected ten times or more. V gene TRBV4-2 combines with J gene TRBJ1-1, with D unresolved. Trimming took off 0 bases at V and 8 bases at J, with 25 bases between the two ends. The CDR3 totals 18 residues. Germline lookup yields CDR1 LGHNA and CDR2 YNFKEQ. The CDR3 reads CASSQDHTPGLFTVEAFF. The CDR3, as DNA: TGTGCCAGCAGCCAAGACCACACACCGGGTCTTTTTACCGTAGAAGCTTTCTTT.

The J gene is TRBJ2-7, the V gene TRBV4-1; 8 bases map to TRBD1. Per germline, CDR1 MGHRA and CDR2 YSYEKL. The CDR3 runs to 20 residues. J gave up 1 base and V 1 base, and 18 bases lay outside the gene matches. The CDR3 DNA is TGCGCCAGCAGCCAAGTTTTGCAGGGGGCGATTCCTGTTCGGTCCTACGAGCAGTACTTC. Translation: CASSQVLQGAIPVRSYEQYF.

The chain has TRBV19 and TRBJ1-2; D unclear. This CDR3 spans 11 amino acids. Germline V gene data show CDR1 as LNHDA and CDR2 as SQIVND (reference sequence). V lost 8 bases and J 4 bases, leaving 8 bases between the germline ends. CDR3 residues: CASVNSYGYTF. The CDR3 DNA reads TGTGCCAGTGTTAACAGCTATGGCTACACCTTC.